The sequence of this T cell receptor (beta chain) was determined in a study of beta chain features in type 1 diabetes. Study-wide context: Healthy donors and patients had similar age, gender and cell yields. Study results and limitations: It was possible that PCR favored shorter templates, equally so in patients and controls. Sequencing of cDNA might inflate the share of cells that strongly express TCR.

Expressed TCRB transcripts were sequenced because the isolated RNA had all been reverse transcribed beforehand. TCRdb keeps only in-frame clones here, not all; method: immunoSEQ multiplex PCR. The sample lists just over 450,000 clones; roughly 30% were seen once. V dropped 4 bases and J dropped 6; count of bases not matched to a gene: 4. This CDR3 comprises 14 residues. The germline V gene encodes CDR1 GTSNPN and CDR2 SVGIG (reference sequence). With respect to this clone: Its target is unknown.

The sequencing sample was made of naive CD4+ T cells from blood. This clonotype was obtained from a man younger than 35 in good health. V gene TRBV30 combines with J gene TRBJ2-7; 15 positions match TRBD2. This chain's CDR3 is CAWKGTSGRTEQYF. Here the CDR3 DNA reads TGTGCCTGGAAAGGGACTAGCGGGAGGACCGAGCAGTACTTC.